The clone carrying this T cell receptor (beta chain) was counted between two and nine times. Its antigen remains unidentified. Through template switching, a universal primer site was introduced, and the cDNA contained unique molecular identifiers. MiXCR, applied by TCRdb to the 5' RACE reads, yields one record per CDR3 protein. The profile covers more than 400,000 distinct CDR3 sequences, with over 12% appearing a single time and roughly 0.42% taken by the ten largest. This specimen belongs to a study of identical twins. Overall study findings and caveats: Conclusions were based on cross-sectional statistical analysis, without following the same donors. Potential partial confounding of zero-insertion analyses by invariant MAIT and iNKT cells was noted.

This same sample was also taken into another study, of yellow fever vaccine responses in identical twins.

Sample: CD4+ T cells sorted from blood. This clonotype was obtained from a woman younger than 35 in good health.

The CDR3 is CASSLPRGAGELFF. The CDR3 DNA reads as TGTGCCAGCAGTTTACCCCGGGGGGCCGGGGAGCTGTTTTTT. The chain employs TRBV12-3 or TRBV12-4 and TRBJ2-2, with 7 bases aligning to TRBD2. V dropped 2 bases and J dropped 6; count of bases not matched to a gene: 3. The CDR3 covers 14 residues.